This is a list of T cell receptor beta chains from one sample in a study of T-cell memory formation after mild COVID-19. TCRdb analysed the 5' RACE reads with MiXCR anew, one entry per CDR3 protein. Of fewer than 250,000 distinct CDR3 sequences listed, 25% to 35% are singletons. The sample consisted of PBMCs or a T cell subset sorted from them (not recorded which). The receptors originated from an adult woman who had mild COVID-19 (a few samples of this study predate the infection). Cell type and time point are not known. CDR3s include the opening cysteine and the closing phenylalanine or tryptophan. Fields, in order: clone size, J gene, V gene, D gene, CDR3 protein, CDR3 DNA. D genes are given only for firm matches. The size field is filled for only some rows; it gives once, few, many or a size class.

>NA|TRBJ1-1|TRBV13|TRBD1
CASSSGGVAEAFF
TGTGCCAGCAGCTCAGGGGGAGTAGCTGAAGCTTTCTTT
>few|TRBJ2-1|TRBV7-6|NA
CASSSRALYNEQFF
TGTGCCAGCAGCTCCCGCGCCCTTTACAATGAGCAGTTCTTC
>NA|TRBJ1-1|TRBV3-1|NA
CASSSNPGPEAFF
TGTGCCAGCAGCTCAAACCCCGGGCCTGAAGCTTTCTTT
>few|TRBJ1-2|TRBV5-1|NA
CASSLGSANYGYTF
TGCGCCAGCAGCTTGGGGTCAGCCAACTATGGCTACACCTTC
>few|TRBJ2-3|TRBV4-1|TRBD2
CASSQRRGGQRDTQYF
TGCGCCAGCAGCCAAAGACGGGGGGGCCAAAGAGATACGCAGTATTTT
>NA|TRBJ1-2|TRBV4-1|NA
CASSQASGDAYGYTF
TGCGCCAGCAGCCAAGCCTCGGGGGATGCCTATGGCTACACCTTC
>few|TRBJ2-7|TRBV20-1|TRBD2
CSARKAREGYEQYF
TGCAGTGCTAGAAAGGCCAGGGAGGGCTACGAGCAGTACTTC
>few|TRBJ1-3|TRBV3-1|NA
CASSQDRAQGGGNTIYF
TGTGCCAGCAGCCAAGATAGAGCACAGGGCGGCGGAAACACCATATATTTT
>few|TRBJ2-3|TRBV3-1|NA
CASSQPIPQGGTQYF
TGTGCCAGCAGCCAACCGATCCCCCAGGGGGGTACGCAGTATTTT
>NA|TRBJ1-2|TRBV12-3/TRBV12-4|NA
CASRPGLGSLGYTF
TGTGCCAGCAGACCAGGGTTAGGCTCCCTAGGCTACACCTTC
>few|TRBJ1-2|TRBV5-5|NA
CASSFEGSGGYTF
TGTGCCAGCAGCTTCGAGGGGTCTGGCGGCTACACCTTC
>NA|TRBJ2-2|TRBV7-3|NA
CASKRSSTNTGELFF
TGTGCCAGCAAGAGGTCTAGCACGAACACCGGGGAGCTGTTTTTT
>NA|TRBJ1-2|TRBV2|TRBD1
CASREDRVGGYTF
TGTGCCAGCAGGGAAGACAGGGTGGGTGGCTACACCTTC
>NA|TRBJ1-6|TRBV7-8|TRBD1
CATRPGTGNSPLHF
TGTGCCACCCGACCCGGGACAGGGAATTCACCCCTCCACTTT
>NA|TRBJ2-2|TRBV5-1|NA
CASRDGTNTGELFF
TGCGCCAGCAGGGACGGTACGAACACCGGGGAGCTGTTTTTT
>few|TRBJ1-2|TRBV5-6|TRBD1
CASSAGTGDHYGYTF
TGTGCCAGCAGCGCTGGGACAGGGGATCACTATGGCTACACCTTC
>many|TRBJ2-7|TRBV20-1|NA
CSASLPGSLNEQYF
TGCAGTGCTTCCCTCCCGGGATCCTTAAACGAGCAGTACTTC
>NA|TRBJ2-7|TRBV20-1|NA
CSATLDISYEQYF
TGCAGTGCTACCCTGGACATCTCCTACGAGCAGTACTTC
>NA|TRBJ2-3|TRBV9|TRBD1
CASSVGVQGTDTQYF
TGTGCCAGCAGCGTAGGGGTACAGGGGACAGATACGCAGTATTTT
>few|TRBJ1-4|TRBV12-3/TRBV12-4|NA
CASSLAVTNEKLFF
TGTGCCAGCAGTTTAGCGGTCACTAATGAAAAACTGTTTTTT
>few|TRBJ2-3|TRBV5-1|TRBD1
CASSPGTGVTDTQYF
TGCGCCAGCAGCCCCGGGACAGGGGTAACAGATACGCAGTATTTT
>NA|TRBJ2-2|TRBV12-5|NA
CASGFGGRNGELFF
TGTGCTAGTGGTTTCGGGGGGCGTAACGGGGAGCTGTTTTTT
>NA|TRBJ2-7|TRBV20-1|NA
CSASPRTARSYEQYF
TGCAGTGCTAGCCCGCGGACAGCCAGATCCTACGAGCAGTACTTC
>NA|TRBJ1-1|TRBV2|NA
CASSNPPTEAFF
TGTGCCAGCAGTAATCCCCCCACTGAAGCTTTCTTT
>few|TRBJ2-7|TRBV20-1|TRBD2
CSAILAGSYEQYF
TGCAGTGCTATTCTAGCGGGCTCCTACGAGCAGTACTTC
>NA|TRBJ2-1|TRBV11-1|TRBD1
CASSQVRGTGFNEQFF
TGTGCCAGCAGCCAGGTCCGAGGGACAGGGTTCAATGAGCAGTTCTTC
>few|TRBJ2-3|TRBV7-8|TRBD2
CASSLERGQRDTQYF
TGTGCCAGCAGCTTAGAGCGGGGGCAACGAGATACGCAGTATTTT
>few|TRBJ2-3|TRBV19|NA
CASRSRATDTQYF
TGTGCCAGTAGGTCCAGGGCCACAGATACGCAGTATTTT
>NA|TRBJ2-7|TRBV4-1|NA
CASSQVNAGVGGSGSYEQYF
TGCGCCAGCAGCCAAGTTAACGCAGGGGTAGGCGGGAGCGGGTCCTACGAGCAGTACTTC
>few|TRBJ1-4|TRBV20-1|TRBD1
CSVRDGDRVGEKLFF
TGCAGTGTTAGAGATGGGGACAGGGTAGGGGAAAAACTGTTTTTT
>NA|TRBJ2-5|TRBV7-2|TRBD1
CASSLQGARVETQYF
TGTGCCAGCAGCTTACAGGGGGCGCGGGTGGAGACCCAGTACTTC
>NA|TRBJ2-1|TRBV11-2|TRBD2
CASSDVTSGIGYEQFF
TGTGCCAGCAGCGACGTGACTAGCGGGATTGGGTATGAGCAGTTCTTC
>NA|TRBJ2-2|TRBV24-1|NA
CATSEPKPSLGTGELFF
TGTGCCACCAGTGAGCCTAAGCCCTCGCTTGGGACCGGGGAGCTGTTTTTT
>NA|TRBJ2-1|TRBV6-2/TRBV6-3|TRBD2
CASRQGLAGEQFF
TGTGCCAGCAGGCAGGGACTAGCGGGTGAGCAGTTCTTC
>few|TRBJ2-7|TRBV30|NA
CAWSSRGWSSYEQYF
TGTGCCTGGAGTAGTAGGGGATGGTCTTCCTACGAGCAGTACTTC
>many|TRBJ2-2|TRBV5-1|NA
CASSLDNTGELFF
TGCGCCAGCAGCTTGGATAACACCGGGGAGCTGTTTTTT
>few|TRBJ2-5|TRBV12-3/TRBV12-4|TRBD1
CASSRDRGQETQYF
TGTGCCAGCAGTCGAGACAGGGGCCAAGAGACCCAGTACTTC
>NA|TRBJ2-7|TRBV9|TRBD2
CASSAGLAGGREQYF
TGTGCCAGCAGCGCCGGACTAGCGGGAGGACGCGAGCAGTACTTC
>few|TRBJ2-2|TRBV6-5|TRBD1
CASSSTGGVTGELFF
TGTGCCAGCAGTTCGACAGGGGGAGTCACCGGGGAGCTGTTTTTT
>few|TRBJ2-7|TRBV4-3|NA
CASSQGHREYEQYF
TGCGCCAGCAGCCAAGGTCACAGGGAATACGAGCAGTACTTC
>few|TRBJ2-3|TRBV12-3/TRBV12-4|NA
CASSVRTAGRDTQYF
TGTGCCAGCAGTGTCAGGACTGCCGGACGAGATACGCAGTATTTT
>NA|TRBJ1-2|TRBV19|TRBD1
CASSSLTGGANYGYTF
TGTGCCAGTAGTAGCCTGACAGGGGGTGCTAACTATGGCTACACCTTC
>NA|TRBJ2-2|TRBV4-3|NA
CASSQGRQAAWPGELFF
TGCGCCAGCAGCCAAGGGAGACAGGCTGCTTGGCCCGGGGAGCTGTTTTTT
>few|TRBJ2-6|TRBV19|NA
CASSIYKSGANVLTF
TGTGCCAGTAGTATATATAAATCTGGGGCCAACGTCCTGACTTTC
>few|TRBJ2-3|TRBV6-1|NA
CASSEGLNTDTQYF
TGTGCCAGCAGTGAAGGTCTAAACACAGATACGCAGTATTTT
>NA|TRBJ2-7|TRBV9|TRBD2
CASSVAPTSGTTYEQYF
TGTGCCAGCAGCGTAGCACCGACTAGCGGGACGACCTACGAGCAGTACTTC
>NA|TRBJ2-1|TRBV6-2/TRBV6-3|TRBD2
CASRNSGSGYNEQFF
TGTGCCAGCAGAAATAGCGGGAGCGGGTACAATGAGCAGTTCTTC
>NA|TRBJ1-5|TRBV30|NA
CAWRVGASNQPQHF
TGTGCCTGGAGGGTAGGGGCGAGCAATCAGCCCCAGCATTTT
>NA|TRBJ1-4|TRBV19|TRBD1
CATKGQGFEKLFF
TGTGCCACCAAGGGACAGGGTTTCGAAAAACTGTTTTTT
>few|TRBJ2-3|TRBV10-1|NA
CATPLLVPLSYAADTQYF
TGCGCCACCCCCCTGCTTGTTCCACTGTCCTACGCCGCGGATACGCAGTATTTT
>NA|TRBJ1-1|TRBV29-1|TRBD1
CSVEEYRGRVNTEAFF
TGCAGCGTTGAAGAGTACAGGGGGCGGGTAAACACTGAAGCTTTCTTT
>NA|TRBJ2-3|TRBV4-1|TRBD2
CASTLTGGGTDTQYF
TGCGCCAGCACCCTCACGGGGGGGGGCACAGATACGCAGTATTTT
>few|TRBJ2-1|TRBV7-9|NA
CASRPPLVQGQFF
TGTGCCAGCAGGCCCCCCCTAGTCCAGGGGCAGTTCTTC
>few|TRBJ1-2|TRBV4-1|TRBD1
CASSTVGTAPNYGYTF
TGCGCCAGCAGCACTGTCGGGACAGCACCGAACTATGGCTACACCTTC